A single sample gave rise to the 23 T cell receptor beta chains below, sequenced in a study of cytomegalovirus exposure and HLA in healthy donors. The study ran its PCR with 60 Vbeta and 13 Jbeta primers. TCRdb's copy holds only in-frame clones and misses some; the assay was immunoSEQ multiplex PCR. The sample has about 160,000 clones; 65% to 80% are singletons. Sequencing was done on a sample of PBMCs. These receptors all come from a man aged 40-55 years in good health and CMV-seronegative.

The chain is built from TRBV6-5 and TRBJ1-3; TRBD1 agrees at 7 bases. The trim removed 2 bases at V and 7 bases at J, leaving 11 bases unmatched. This CDR3 is 16 amino acids long. Per germline, CDR1 MNHEY and CDR2 SVGAGI. CDR3: CASSYDMAGTVNTIYF. DNA of the CDR3: TGTGCCAGCAGTTACGATATGGCCGGGACAGTGAACACCATATATTTT.

This clone was detected a few times. This chain uses TRBV5-1 with TRBJ2-1; TRBD2 agrees at 8 bases. Trimming took 0 bases from V and 2 from J; bases not matched to a gene: 1. Germline CDR1 is SGHRS and CDR2 is YFSETQ. This CDR3 has 15 residues. CDR3 sequence reads: CASSLVGGAYNEQFF. In DNA, the CDR3 is TGCGCCAGCAGCTTGGTCGGGGGGGCCTACAATGAGCAGTTCTTC.

The rearrangement joins TRBV9 to TRBJ1-2; 7 bases fit TRBD1. The V and J ends lost 2 bases and 2 bases, in that order; junction bases with no gene match: 0. The CDR3 spans 13 residues. In germline, CDR1 is SGDLS, CDR2 YYNGEE. The CDR3 DNA is TGTGCCAGCAGCGTGACAGGGAACTATGGCTACACCTTC. Protein: CASSVTGNYGYTF.

The CDR3 sequence is CASSSPLAGGDTQYF. The CDR3 coding sequence is TGTGCCAGCAGCTCGCCCCTGGCGGGGGGAGATACGCAGTATTTT. The chain carries TRBV5-4 and TRBJ2-3; TRBD2 aligns across 8 bases. V lost 3 bases and J lost 5; bases outside the gene matches: 8. Germline values: CDR1 SGHNT, CDR2 YYREEE (reference sequence). The CDR3 covers 15 residues.

This chain joins TRBV7-6 and TRBJ2-5; no clear D. CDR3 length: 16 residues. CDR1 and CDR2 from the germline V gene are SGHVS and FNYEAQ. V was trimmed by 5 bases and J by 5 bases, leaving 21 bases between them. For the CDR3, the DNA is TGTGCCAGCAGCCTAGGTGCCACCATGGCATCTGAGACCCAGTACTTC. Translated: CASSLGATMASETQYF.

This sequence joins TRBV7-9 and TRBJ2-1; perhaps TRBD2 as D (5 bases). CDR1 is SEHNR, CDR2 FQNEAQ, per germline (reference sequence). There are 15 residues in the CDR3. V lost 3 bases to trimming and J lost 9 bases, with 18 bases between them. Written as DNA, the CDR3 is TGTGCCAGCAGCTTGCTGACGGGGAAACCACTTGAGCAGTTCTTC. It encodes CASSLLTGKPLEQFF.

This chain links TRBV10-3 with TRBJ1-2; the D is unclear. Germline V gene data show CDR1 as ENHRY and CDR2 as SYGVKD. This CDR3 spans 14 amino acids. The germline V and J ends were trimmed by 4 bases and 2 bases, with 11 bases remaining between them. The CDR3 DNA reads TGTGCCATCAGTGGATTAGATAACAACTATGGCTACACCTTC. Translating it yields CAISGLDNNYGYTF.

J is TRBJ2-1 and V is TRBV5-6; TRBD2 agrees at 7 bases. The CDR3 extends over 17 amino acids. V was pared by 1 base and J by 4 bases, with 11 bases of the junction left unmatched. Germline-derived CDR1 and CDR2 are SGHDT and YYEEEE. This CDR3 reads CASSLLSPGLPYNEQFF. The CDR3 nucleotides are TGTGCCAGCAGCTTGCTGAGCCCGGGACTACCTTACAATGAGCAGTTCTTC.

This clone was seen a single time. The chain combines TRBV30 with TRBJ1-2; TRBD1 matches at 7 bases. Per germline, CDR1 GTSNPN and CDR2 SVGIG (reference sequence). J was trimmed by 5 bases and V by 3 bases; bases with no gene match: 6. The length of the CDR3 is 13 residues. CDR3: CAWSRQGIYGYTF. The DNA for the CDR3 is TGTGCCTGGAGCAGACAGGGAATATATGGCTACACCTTC.

This chain links TRBV12-5 with TRBJ2-7; D unclear. There are 12 residues in the CDR3. V lost 1 base to trimming and J lost 4 bases, with 5 bases between them. Germline loops: CDR1 LGHNT, CDR2 FRNRAP. The CDR3: CASGLGDYEQYF. The CDR3 DNA follows: TGTGCTAGTGGTTTGGGCGATTACGAGCAGTACTTC. Full variable domain (outside the CDR3, taken from reference TRBV12-5 and TRBJ2-7): DARVTQTPRHKVTEMGQEVTMRCQPILGHNTVFWYRQTMMQGLELLAYFRNRAPLDDSGMPKDRFSAEMPDATLATLKIQPSEPRDSAVYFCASGLGDYEQYFGPGTRLTVT.

This chain uses TRBV9 with TRBJ2-3; 9 nucleotides line up with TRBD2. Germline CDR1 is SGDLS and CDR2 is YYNGEE. The CDR3 contains 16 residues. V lost 0 bases and J lost 3; bases outside the gene matches: 5. The CDR3 nucleotides read TGTGCCAGCAGCGTAGCGGCGGGGGGGTTTACAGATACGCAGTATTTT. This gives the protein CASSVAAGGFTDTQYF.

This clone was counted between two and nine times. V is TRBV6-1 and J is TRBJ2-5; D uncertain. The J call could be wrong; TRBJ2-7 is a better fit for the DNA end. The CDR3 is made up of 12 amino acids. Germline V lookup: CDR1 MNHNS, CDR2 SASEGT. CDR3 bases: TGTGCCAGCAGCCCCGACCACTACGAGCAGTACTTC. Protein product: CASSPDHYEQYF.

The gene calls are TRBV6-6 and TRBJ2-5; D is possibly TRBD2 (6 bases). V lost 4 bases to trimming and J lost 2 bases, with 14 bases between them. This CDR3 is built from 15 residues. The germline V gene encodes CDR1 MNHNY and CDR2 SVGAGI (reference sequence). The CDR3 coding sequence is TGTGCCAGCAGTTTGCGGGACGCGCGGCAAGAGACCCAGTACTTC. It encodes CASSLRDARQETQYF.

This chain connects TRBV5-6 to TRBJ2-5, with a possible D match to TRBD1 (5 bases). The DNA end lines up better with TRBJ2-7; the J call may be wrong. Per germline, CDR1 SGHDT and CDR2 YYEEEE. CDR3 length equals 14 residues. The CDR3 sequence: CASSSLTEFYEQYF. CDR3 nucleotides: TGTGCCAGCAGCTCGTTGACAGAATTCTACGAGCAGTACTTC.

This sequence joins TRBV10-2 and TRBJ1-6, with D perhaps TRBD1 (5 bases). Germline CDR1 WSHSY, CDR2 SAAADI. This CDR3 comprises 14 residues. V was shortened by 6 bases and J by 4 bases, with 10 bases between the two germline ends. The CDR3 DNA is TGCGCCAGCAGGGACGACAGATATAATTCACCCCTCCACTTT. It yields the protein CASRDDRYNSPLHF.

This clone occurred a few times. One end of the junction is discordant with germline, which a read error may explain. The chain uses TRBV7-9 and TRBJ2-5; TRBD1 might be the D (6 bases). Germline CDR1 and CDR2: SEHNR and FQNEAQ (reference sequence). The CDR3 has 12 residues. In DNA form, the CDR3 reads TGTTCCAGCAGCTTAGGAGAGGGGGCCCAGTACTTC. This gives the protein CSSSLGEGAQYF.

The chain joins TRBV27 to TRBJ2-2; 11 bases map to TRBD2. This CDR3 has 16 residues. Germline CDR1 MNHEY, CDR2 SMNVEV (reference sequence). V lost 1 base to trimming and J lost 6 bases; unmatched junction nucleotides: 4. The CDR3: CASSLFGSGGAGELFF. CDR3 DNA: TGTGCCAGCAGTTTATTTGGTAGCGGGGGGGCCGGGGAGCTGTTTTTT.

This clone was detected once. The V gene is TRBV4-1, the J gene TRBJ2-3; 8 nucleotides line up with TRBD2. J was trimmed by 2 bases and V by 4 bases; bases with no gene match: 8. The germline V gene encodes CDR1 MGHRA and CDR2 YSYEKL. The CDR3 runs to 16 residues. CDR3 DNA: TGCGCCAGCAGCCGATGGGGCGGGGGGCTCACAGATACGCAGTATTTT. Protein: CASSRWGGGLTDTQYF.

The sample holds a few counts of this clone. The chain recombines TRBV5-5 with TRBJ1-5, with 7 bases fitting TRBD1. Trimming at V came to 3 bases and at J to 0 bases, leaving 3 bases not matched to a gene. This CDR3 is 15 amino acids long. In germline, CDR1 is SGHKS, CDR2 YYEKEE (reference sequence). The CDR3 is CASSSGQLSNQPQHF. CDR3 sequence (DNA): TGTGCCAGCAGCTCGGGACAGCTTAGCAATCAGCCCCAGCATTTT.

This clone was seen only a few times. This chain uses TRBV2 with TRBJ2-5; 10 nucleotides line up with TRBD2. After removal of 7 bases from V and 2 bases from J, the junction contained 7 bases not matched to a gene. The CDR3 totals 15 residues. Germline V gives CDR1 SNHLY, CDR2 FYNNEI. CDR3: CASTYLAGAQETQYF. CDR3 in DNA: TGTGCCAGCACGTACCTAGCGGGGGCTCAAGAGACCCAGTACTTC. The whole variable domain, filled in from reference TRBV2 and TRBJ2-5, reads EPEVTQTPSHQVTQMGQEVILRCVPISNHLYFYWYRQILGQKVEFLVSFYNNEISEKSEIFDDQFSVERPDGSNFTLKIRSTKLEDSAMYFCASTYLAGAQETQYFGPGTRLLVL.

The chain couples TRBV28 to TRBJ1-5; 10 nucleotides agree with TRBD1. V trimming: 10 bases; J trimming: 5 bases; junction bases outside the gene matches: 8. The CDR3 spans 14 residues. CDR1 MDHEN and CDR2 SYDVKM come from the germline V gene. DNA of the CDR3: TGTGCCACCCTTGGGACAGGGGAGGATCAGCCCCAGCATTTT. Its protein is CATLGTGEDQPQHF.

The V and J genes are TRBV12-5 and TRBJ2-7; TRBD1 matches 9 bases. CDR1 is LGHNT and CDR2 is FRNRAP in the germline V gene. V shed 5 bases, J shed 6 bases, and the junction held 17 bases outside the gene matches. This CDR3 has 17 residues. The CDR3 nucleotides read TGTGCTAGTGGTAAACGGACAGGGGTCCCCTCCGTTTTCGAGCAGTACTTC. Its protein is CASGKRTGVPSVFEQYF.

V gene TRBV7-6 combines with J gene TRBJ2-7; 7 bases fit TRBD1. The CDR3 totals 15 residues. CDR1 is SGHVS, CDR2 FNYEAQ, per germline. The junction had 9 bases not matched to a gene; V was cut back by 4 bases and J by 3 bases. The CDR3: CASSSAQQGVYEQYF. CDR3 sequence (DNA): TGTGCCAGCAGCTCAGCTCAGCAGGGGGTCTACGAGCAGTACTTC.